These 23 T cell receptor beta chains came from one sample sequenced in a study of PD-1 blockade in classical Hodgkin lymphoma. Brentuximab vedotin exposure varied, and every patient relapsed after autologous stem cell transplantation. Data came from immunoSEQ multiplex PCR; TCRdb stores just in-frame clones and leaves some out. Counted here are some 30,000 clones, 60% to 85% occurring once; the ten biggest clones make up 3.3%. The sequencing used peripheral blood mononuclear cells (PBMCs), collected before the second cycle of nivolumab. Every receptor here comes from a human donor with classical Hodgkin lymphoma.

This chain joins TRBV30 and TRBJ1-1; D is unclear. Germline V lookup: CDR1 GTSNPN, CDR2 SVGIG (reference sequence). Trimming removed 0 bases from V and 4 bases from J, with 9 bases in between. This CDR3 is 13 amino acids long. The CDR3 region is CAWSVGTGTEAFF. CDR3 DNA: TGTGCCTGGAGTGTTGGTACGGGCACTGAAGCTTTCTTT.

The genes are TRBV28 and TRBJ2-7; D possibly corresponds to TRBD2 (7 bases). Germline-derived CDR1 and CDR2 are MDHEN and SYDVKM. The length of the CDR3 is 17 residues. V shed 5 bases and J shed 0 bases, with 20 bases lying between them. This CDR3 is CASSPWGGRGASYEQYF. In nucleotides, the CDR3 is TGTGCCAGCAGTCCTTGGGGTGGGAGGGGGGCCTCCTACGAGCAGTACTTC.

The chain joins TRBV2 to TRBJ2-5; weak D call: TRBD2 (7 bases). The V gene's germline CDR1 is SNHLY and CDR2 FYNNEI. V lost 7 bases and J lost 5, with 14 bases in between. This CDR3 is 13 amino acids long. The CDR3 reads CASMVGGLETQYF. CDR3 bases: TGTGCCAGCATGGTGGGGGGGCTGGAGACCCAGTACTTC.

This clone has just one count. The rearrangement links TRBV6-6 to TRBJ2-3; no reliable D call. V gave up 4 bases and J gave up 4 bases, with 18 bases separating them. Germline values: CDR1 MNHNY, CDR2 SVGAGI (reference sequence). The CDR3 is made up of 16 amino acids. In nucleotides, the CDR3 is TGTGCCAGCAGTTCCAATTCGGCCGACCCCTCAGATACGCAGTATTTT. It encodes CASSSNSADPSDTQYF.

The chain recombines TRBV4-2 with TRBJ2-2, with D maybe TRBD2 (5 bases). This CDR3 has 18 amino acids. The ends were cut back, 0 bases at V and 7 bases at J, with 21 bases in the middle. Germline V lookup: CDR1 LGHNA, CDR2 YNFKEQ. This CDR3 reads CASSQEGARWPVFGELFF. CDR3 in DNA: TGTGCCAGCAGCCAAGAGGGAGCGCGGTGGCCGGTGTTCGGGGAGCTGTTTTTT.

The chain recombines TRBV6-1 with TRBJ2-4; perhaps TRBD1 as D (8 bases). This CDR3 has 14 amino acids. Germline V lookup: CDR1 MNHNS, CDR2 SASEGT. Trimming removed 8 bases at V and 8 bases at J, with 19 bases between. The DNA of the CDR3 is TGTGCCAGCGACAGGGGAGGGCAGGGAGACATTCAGTACTTC. It translates to CASDRGGQGDIQYF.

The rearrangement links TRBV11-2 to TRBJ1-1; 10 bases fit TRBD1. Germline V gene lookup returns CDR1 SGHAT and CDR2 FQNNGV. Trimming removed 5 bases from V and 5 bases from J; junction bases left unmatched: 11. This CDR3 has 16 residues. In DNA form, the CDR3 reads TGTGCCAGCAGCGTAGGGGACAGGGGCCTGGGGACTGAAGCTTTCTTT. Its translation: CASSVGDRGLGTEAFF.

The rearrangement uses TRBV25-1 and TRBJ1-2; TRBD1 aligns across 7 bases. This CDR3 is built from 13 residues. Germline V gene lookup returns CDR1 MGHDK and CDR2 SYGVNS. V lost 2 bases, J lost 8 bases, and 5 bases stayed unmatched. The DNA for the CDR3 is TGTGCCAGCAGTGAAGGAGGAGGGGGCGGCTACACCTTC. Translating gives CASSEGGGGGYTF.

The gene calls are TRBV7-2 and TRBJ2-3, with D possibly being TRBD2 (7 bases). The CDR3 is made up of 13 amino acids. CDR1 is SGHTA and CDR2 is FQGNSA in the germline V gene. Trimming removed 7 bases from V and 1 base from J, with 9 bases in between. This CDR3 reads CASKGGGTDTQYF. The CDR3 nucleotides are TGTGCCAGCAAAGGGGGGGGCACAGATACGCAGTATTTT.

CDR3 amino acids: CASSLVDGPNQPQHF. DNA of the CDR3: TGTGCCAGCAGCTTAGTGGACGGACCCAATCAGCCCCAGCATTTT. The chain couples TRBV7-2 to TRBJ1-5; no clear D. The V end lost 1 base, the J end lost 3 bases, and 10 bases lay between the germline ends. This CDR3 region has 15 residues. The germline CDR1 and CDR2 sequences are SGHTA and FQGNSA.

This clone was counted a single time. This chain joins TRBV7-3 and TRBJ2-3, with 15 positions matching TRBD2. V gave up 0 bases and J gave up 6 bases; unmatched junction bases: 7. Germline loops: CDR1 SGHTA, CDR2 FQGTGA. CDR3 length: 18 residues. DNA of the CDR3: TGTGCCAGCAGCTTAACTGGGCGGACTAGCGGGGGGGCGGATACGCAGTATTTT. It translates to CASSLTGRTSGGADTQYF.

The gene calls are TRBV19 and TRBJ2-5; 10 bases agree with TRBD1. Germline V gives CDR1 LNHDA, CDR2 SQIVND (reference sequence). The CDR3 spans 16 residues. The V segment lost 6 bases and the J segment 3 bases; nucleotides outside the gene matches: 10. In DNA form, the CDR3 reads TGTGCCAGTAGCATCCGGGACAGGGGACCCAAAGAGACCCAGTACTTC. Translation: CASSIRDRGPKETQYF. Full variable domain (outside the CDR3, taken from reference TRBV19 and TRBJ2-5): DGGITQSPKYLFRKEGQNVTLSCEQNLNHDAMYWYRQDPGQGLRLIYYSQIVNDFQKGDIAEGYSVSREKKESFPLTVTSAQKNPTAFYLCASSIRDRGPKETQYFGPGTRLLVL.

Note on this clone: Sequence at one end of the junction differs from germline and may be a read error. The chain links TRBV11-2 to TRBJ1-2, with D possibly matching TRBD1 (6 bases). The CDR3 runs to 13 residues. Germline V CDR1 and CDR2: SGHAT, FQNNGV. This CDR3 reads CASSLASDRGIAF. CDR3 in DNA: TGTGCCAGCAGCTTAGCCTCGGACAGAGGGATTGCCTTC.

This rearrangement joins TRBV5-4 to TRBJ2-7; 8 positions match TRBD1. The CDR3 is made up of 16 amino acids. The germline V gene has CDR1 SGHNT and CDR2 YYREEE (reference sequence). J lost 3 bases, V lost 4 bases, and 12 bases had no gene match. The CDR3, as DNA: TGTGCCAGCAGCCGGACGGGACAGGATGGATTCTACGAGCAGTACTTC. Amino acids: CASSRTGQDGFYEQYF.

The chain employs TRBV7-2 and TRBJ1-1; no definite D call. V was clipped by 1 base and J by 3 bases, with 6 bases between them. CDR1 SGHTA and CDR2 FQGNSA come from the germline V gene. The CDR3 has 13 residues. CDR3 bases: TGTGCCAGCAGCTTAGGGTGGGACACTGAAGCTTTCTTT. Encoded protein: CASSLGWDTEAFF.

The rearrangement uses TRBV6-6 and TRBJ2-7; the D gene is possibly TRBD1 (5 bases). V was trimmed by 2 bases and J by 3 bases, leaving 8 bases between them. CDR1 and CDR2 (germline): MNHNY, SVGAGI (reference sequence). The CDR3 runs 13 residues. CDR3 DNA: TGTGCCAGCAGTTACCCCGACAGCTACGAGCAGTACTTC. Its translation: CASSYPDSYEQYF.

V and J are TRBV7-9 and TRBJ1-4; D unresolved. CDR3 length: 15 residues. The V and J ends lost 3 bases and 7 bases respectively, with 15 bases between them. CDR1 and CDR2 (germline): SEHNR, FQNEAQ (reference sequence). The CDR3 nucleotides are TGTGCCAGCAGCTTTATATTGGGGAGAATTGAAAAACTGTTTTTT. Its protein product is CASSFILGRIEKLFF.

This chain joins TRBV7-8 and TRBJ2-1; 11 nucleotides line up with TRBD2. Losses at the gene ends were 3 bases for V and 7 bases for J; bases not matched to a gene: 11. The germline V gene encodes CDR1 SGHVS and CDR2 FQNEAQ. The CDR3 is 17 amino acids. CDR3 region: CASSFLSSGGLRNEQFF. The CDR3 bases are TGTGCCAGCAGCTTTCTATCTAGCGGGGGGTTGAGGAATGAGCAGTTCTTC.

This chain connects TRBV7-8 to TRBJ2-7; D is uncertain. Per germline, CDR1 SGHVS and CDR2 FQNEAQ. The CDR3 contains 13 residues. The V and J ends lost 5 bases and 3 bases respectively, with 11 bases between them. The CDR3 reads CASSDHTGYEQYF. The CDR3 DNA reads as TGTGCCAGCAGCGATCACACGGGCTACGAGCAGTACTTC.

The genes are TRBV4-3 and TRBJ2-1, with D possibly matching TRBD1 (6 bases). The CDR3 spans 15 residues. V shed 4 bases and J shed 2 bases, with 12 bases lying between them. Germline V gives CDR1 LGHNA, CDR2 YSLEER. CDR3 sequence: CASSPTGIAYNEQFF. The DNA for the CDR3 is TGCGCCAGCAGCCCAACAGGGATAGCCTACAATGAGCAGTTCTTC.

The V gene is TRBV10-3, the J gene TRBJ1-1; D is unclear. CDR1 ENHRY and CDR2 SYGVKD come from the germline V gene. V was clipped by 6 bases and J by 2 bases, with 13 bases between them. The CDR3 spans 14 residues. The CDR3 DNA reads TGTGCCATCAGACCTGGACCGACTAACACTGAAGCTTTCTTT. Its protein is CAIRPGPTNTEAFF.

The chain is built from TRBV29-1 and TRBJ1-2; 7 nucleotides line up with TRBD1. With V trimmed by 6 bases and J by 4 bases, 11 bases remained unmatched. Germline V lookup: CDR1 SQVTM, CDR2 ANQGSEA. CDR3 length equals 14 residues. The CDR3 protein is CSVADRAVSYGYTF. The CDR3 DNA sequence: TGCAGCGTCGCCGACAGGGCAGTGAGCTATGGCTACACCTTC.

This clone is termed medium-sized. This chain links TRBV30 with TRBJ2-7; D possibly corresponds to TRBD2 (7 bases). Germline lookup yields CDR1 GTSNPN and CDR2 SVGIG (reference sequence). CDR3 length: 14 residues. V was shortened by 3 bases and J by 4 bases, with 16 bases between the two germline ends. The CDR3 here is CAWRRVGGDYEQYF. The DNA of the CDR3 is TGTGCCTGGAGGAGGGTAGGGGGGGATTACGAGCAGTACTTC.